The text below deals with one TCR beta chain. These data come from a study of long-term antiretroviral therapy in people with HIV. Germline loops: CDR1 SGHTA, CDR2 FQGNSA. This CDR3 comprises 15 residues. V lost 0 bases, J lost 1 base, and 7 bases lay in between. At the survey level, the v3.0 immunoSEQ assay was run. The table came from immunoSEQ multiplex PCR; TCRdb's copy has only in-frame clones and leaves some out. This sample has 25,000 to 35,000 clones, with around nine tenths found just once. The receptor was isolated from a young woman with HIV. J is TRBJ2-1 and V is TRBV7-2; D not resolved. The starting material was unsorted PBMCs, obtained 0.5 years after starting antiretroviral therapy. The CDR3 region has the DNA TGTGCCAGCAGCTTAGCGTACGGTTCCTACAATGAGCAGTTCTTC. This encodes CASSLAYGSYNEQFF.